Detailed here is one TCR beta chain. Its cognate antigen is unknown. TCRdb re-analysed the reads in MiXCR, keeping a single row per CDR3 protein. The sample includes some 900,000 distinct CDR3 sequences, roughly 33% of them seen just once. The CDR3 is made up of 17 amino acids. Looked up from germline, CDR1 is MNHEY and CDR2 is SVGAGI. Trimming took 0 bases from V and 2 from J, leaving 14 bases between them. This record belongs to a study of T cell repertoires in cytomegalovirus infection. On the study more broadly: The public TCR beta signatures pointed to both CMV infection and matching HLA type.

Sample: cultured CD8+ T cells from PBMCs, taken from culture after CMV antigen stimulation. The chain recombines TRBV6-5 with TRBJ2-1; D not certain. This clonotype originated in a human donor in good health (CMV status not recorded). Some clones in this sample may be carry-over from other donors' samples. The CDR3 DNA reads TGTGCCAGCAGTTACTCGCCCTGGCAAGGCGCCTACAATGAGCAGTTCTTC. It yields the protein CASSYSPWQGAYNEQFF.